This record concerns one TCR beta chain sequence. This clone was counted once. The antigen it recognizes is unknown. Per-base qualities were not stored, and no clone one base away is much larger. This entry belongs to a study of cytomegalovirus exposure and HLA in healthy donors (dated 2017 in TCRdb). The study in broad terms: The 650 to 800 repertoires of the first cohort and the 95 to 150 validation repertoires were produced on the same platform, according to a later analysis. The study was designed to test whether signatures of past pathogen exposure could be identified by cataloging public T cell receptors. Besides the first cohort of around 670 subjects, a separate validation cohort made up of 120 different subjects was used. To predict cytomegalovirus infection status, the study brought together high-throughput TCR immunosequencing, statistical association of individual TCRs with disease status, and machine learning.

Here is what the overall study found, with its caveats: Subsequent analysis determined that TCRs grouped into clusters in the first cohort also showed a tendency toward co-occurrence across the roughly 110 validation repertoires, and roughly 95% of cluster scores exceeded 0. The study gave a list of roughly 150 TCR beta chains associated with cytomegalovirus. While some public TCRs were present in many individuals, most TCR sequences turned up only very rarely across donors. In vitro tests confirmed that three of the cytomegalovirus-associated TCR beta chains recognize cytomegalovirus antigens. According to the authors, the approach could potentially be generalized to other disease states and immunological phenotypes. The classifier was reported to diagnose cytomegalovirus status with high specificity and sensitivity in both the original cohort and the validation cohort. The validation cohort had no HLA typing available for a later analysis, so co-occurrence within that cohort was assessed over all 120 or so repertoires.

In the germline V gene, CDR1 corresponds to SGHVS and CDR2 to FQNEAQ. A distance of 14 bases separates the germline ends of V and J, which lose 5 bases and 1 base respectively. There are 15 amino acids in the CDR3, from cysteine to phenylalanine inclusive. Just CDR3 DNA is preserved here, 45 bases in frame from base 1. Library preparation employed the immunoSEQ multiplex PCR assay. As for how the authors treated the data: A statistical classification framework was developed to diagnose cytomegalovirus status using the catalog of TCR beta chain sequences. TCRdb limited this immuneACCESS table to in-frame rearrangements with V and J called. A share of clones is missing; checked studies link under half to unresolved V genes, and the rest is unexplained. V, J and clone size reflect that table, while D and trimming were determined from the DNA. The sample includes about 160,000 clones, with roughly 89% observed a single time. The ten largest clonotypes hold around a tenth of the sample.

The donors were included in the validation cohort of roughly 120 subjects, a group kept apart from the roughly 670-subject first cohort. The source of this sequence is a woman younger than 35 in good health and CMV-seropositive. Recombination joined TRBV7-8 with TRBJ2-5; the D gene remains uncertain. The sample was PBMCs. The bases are TGTGCCAGCAGCGCCGACCCAGCGACCCAAGAGACCCAGTACTTC. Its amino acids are CASSADPATQETQYF.